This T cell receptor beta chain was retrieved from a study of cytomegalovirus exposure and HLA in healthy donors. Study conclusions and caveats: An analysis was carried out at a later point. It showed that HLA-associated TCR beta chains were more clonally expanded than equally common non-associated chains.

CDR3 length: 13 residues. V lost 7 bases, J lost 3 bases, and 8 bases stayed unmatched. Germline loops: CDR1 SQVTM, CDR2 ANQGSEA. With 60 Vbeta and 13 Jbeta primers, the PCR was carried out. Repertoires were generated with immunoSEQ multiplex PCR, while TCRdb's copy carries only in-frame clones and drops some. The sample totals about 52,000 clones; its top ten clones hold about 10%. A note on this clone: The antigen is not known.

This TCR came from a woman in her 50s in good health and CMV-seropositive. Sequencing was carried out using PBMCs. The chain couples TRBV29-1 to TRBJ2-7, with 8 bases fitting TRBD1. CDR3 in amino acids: CSGGQVLNYEQYF. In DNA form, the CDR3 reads TGCAGCGGGGGACAGGTCCTTAACTACGAGCAGTACTTC.